Each of the 10 T cell receptor beta chains below was sequenced from the same sample in a study of blood T cell repertoires in COVID-19. Libraries were prepared by immunoSEQ multiplex PCR; TCRdb keeps only in-frame clonotypes and omits some of them. The sample lists approximately 220,000 clones; about 88% were seen once. Sequencing used peripheral blood. Receptor source: a man in his forties with acute or convalescent COVID-19.

This clone has more than one count but fewer than ten. The rearrangement uses TRBV4-1 and TRBJ1-2, with D hard to call. This CDR3 has 15 residues. Germline V gene lookup returns CDR1 MGHRA and CDR2 YSYEKL. V was cut by 0 bases and J by 1 base, with 9 bases left in between. The CDR3, as DNA: TGCGCCAGCAGCCAAGAACCGGGAGATAACTATGGCTACACCTTC. Its translation is CASSQEPGDNYGYTF.

The gene calls are TRBV4-1 and TRBJ1-1, with 7 bases that match TRBD1. V gave up 2 bases and J gave up 7 bases; unmatched junction bases: 13. CDR1 is MGHRA, CDR2 YSYEKL, per germline. CDR3 length: 16 amino acids. The CDR3 spells CASSQITRGVVGEAFF. The CDR3 coding sequence is TGCGCCAGCAGCCAAATTACCAGGGGGGTGGTGGGTGAAGCTTTCTTT.

This chain connects TRBV6-5 to TRBJ2-6; D remains ambiguous. CDR1 MNHEY and CDR2 SVGAGI come from the germline V gene. The V end was cut by 2 bases, the J end by 6 bases, with 8 bases between. CDR3 length: 14 amino acids. In DNA form, the CDR3 reads TGTGCCAGCAGTTACGTCGGTTTGGCCAACGTCCTGACTTTC. This encodes CASSYVGLANVLTF.

V is TRBV7-2 and J is TRBJ2-7, with 12 positions matching TRBD2. Germline-derived CDR1 and CDR2 are SGHTA and FQGNSA. This CDR3 has 16 residues. With V trimmed by 5 bases and J by 6 bases, 11 bases remained unmatched. The DNA for the CDR3 is TGTGCCAGCAGCCCAGCGCTGACTAGCGGGAGCCGCGAGCAGTACTTC. Its translation: CASSPALTSGSREQYF.

The chain combines TRBV28 with TRBJ1-1; perhaps TRBD1 as D (6 bases). Germline lookup yields CDR1 MDHEN and CDR2 SYDVKM. Trimming took 5 bases from V and 5 from J, leaving 15 bases between them. The CDR3 runs 14 residues. CDR3 DNA sequence: TGTGCCAGCAGTATCACAGGGCGTCGGACTGAAGCTTTCTTT. Its protein is CASSITGRRTEAFF.

The chain uses TRBV5-1 and TRBJ1-4; D ambiguous. The CDR3 contains 11 residues. Germline lookup yields CDR1 SGHRS and CDR2 YFSETQ. V lost 3 bases and J 8 bases, leaving 5 bases between the germline ends. The CDR3 here is CASSYGEKLFF. The DNA for the CDR3 is TGCGCCAGCAGCTACGGGGAAAAACTGTTTTTT.

This rearrangement joins TRBV27 to TRBJ1-4; 8 bases map to TRBD1. V lost 10 bases to trimming and J lost 6 bases; unmatched junction nucleotides: 7. CDR1 is MNHEY, CDR2 SMNVEV, per germline (reference sequence). The CDR3 extends over 13 amino acids. Here the CDR3 reads CAILDRVHEKLFF. For the CDR3, the DNA is TGTGCCATCTTGGACAGGGTACATGAAAAACTGTTTTTT.

V and J are TRBV4-1 and TRBJ1-6; D unresolved. Germline CDR1 and CDR2: MGHRA and YSYEKL. The V gene lost 4 bases and the J gene lost 5 bases, with 18 bases spanning the gap. This CDR3 region has 17 residues. The CDR3 loop is CASSPQRGGWNNSPLHF. The CDR3 DNA reads TGCGCCAGCAGCCCCCAGCGGGGAGGCTGGAATAATTCACCCCTCCACTTT.

This rearrangement joins TRBV6-1 to TRBJ2-7; weak D call: TRBD1 (6 bases). The V and J ends lost 3 bases and 5 bases respectively, with 14 bases between them. Germline CDR1 reads MNHNS; CDR2 reads SASEGT. The CDR3 covers 14 residues. The CDR3 DNA reads TGTGCCAGCAGTGATATAACAGGGTGGGACGAGCAGTACTTC. Amino acids: CASSDITGWDEQYF.

This rearrangement joins TRBV5-1 to TRBJ1-3, with unresolved D. The germline V gene encodes CDR1 SGHRS and CDR2 YFSETQ. With 0 bases removed from V and 0 bases from J, the gap between germline ends came to 13 bases. This CDR3 has 17 amino acids. Here the CDR3 reads CASSLDAGTPSGNTIYF. The CDR3, as DNA: TGCGCCAGCAGCTTGGACGCGGGAACCCCCTCTGGAAACACCATATATTTT.